These 5 T cell receptor beta chains were sequenced from one sample in a study of CD8+CD57+ T cells in acquired aplastic anemia. Genomic DNA provided the template from which TCR beta VDJ and CDR3 profiles were obtained. TCRdb ran MiXCR on the reads and lists one entry per CDR3 protein. Of approximately 300,000 distinct CDR3 sequences listed, roughly 61% are singletons. CD8+CD57+ cell expansion had been shown by flow cytometry in patients chosen for sequencing. The sequencing sample was made of sorted CD4+, CD8+, or CD8+CD57+ T cells (not recorded which) from PBMCs. The receptors shown here come from a human donor with aplastic anemia.

This clonotype was counted a few times. The rearrangement uses TRBV20-1 and TRBJ2-7; a weak D match, TRBD2 (5 bases). Trimming removed 3 bases from V and 2 bases from J, with 8 bases in between. Germline values: CDR1 DFQATT, CDR2 SNEGSKA (reference sequence). CDR3 length: 12 amino acids. CDR3 bases: TGCAGTGCTAGGGACGGGGCCTACGAGCAGTACTTC. Translated: CSARDGAYEQYF.

This clonotype was observed at least ten times. V usage is TRBV6-6 and J usage is TRBJ1-3, with D uncertain. V shed 3 bases and J shed 0 bases, with 12 bases lying between them. This CDR3 spans 16 amino acids. CDR1 and CDR2 from the germline V gene are MNHNY and SVGAGI (reference sequence). The CDR3 DNA follows: TGTGCCAGCAGTTATTTATCGAGGAGCTCTGGAAACACCATATATTTT. It translates to CASSYLSRSSGNTIYF.

In the case of this clonotype: Since a much larger clone is just one base distant, this may be a read error. The genes are TRBV3-1 and TRBJ1-1; a possible D gene is TRBD1 (6 bases). Germline CDR1 is LGHDT and CDR2 is YNNKEL (reference sequence). V lost 3 bases and J lost 1, with 12 bases in between. The CDR3 runs 15 residues. CDR3 bases: TGTGCCAGCAGCCATGGTACAGGGCCGAACACTGAAGCTTTCTTT. This encodes CASSHGTGPNTEAFF.

This clonotype occurred many times. The chain employs TRBV5-1 and TRBJ2-2; D unclear. V gave up 3 bases and J gave up 2 bases, with 11 bases separating them. The CDR3 runs to 15 residues. Per germline, CDR1 SGHRS and CDR2 YFSETQ. As DNA, the CDR3 is TGCGCCAGCAGCTCCGGTGGGGTTAACACCGGGGAGCTGTTTTTT. Amino acid sequence: CASSSGGVNTGELFF.

This clonotype was recorded many times. The V call is TRBV18, the J call TRBJ2-7; D unresolved. The germline V gene has CDR1 KGHSH and CDR2 LQKENI. This CDR3 spans 13 amino acids. V shed 0 bases and J shed 0 bases, with 3 bases lying between them. The CDR3 protein is CASSPPASYEQYF. DNA for the CDR3: TGTGCCAGCTCACCACCTGCCTCCTACGAGCAGTACTTC.